A selection of T cell receptor beta chains follows, all from one sample in a study of OX40 agonist ivuxolimab in advanced cancers. TCRdb's copy holds only in-frame clones and misses some; the assay was immunoSEQ multiplex PCR. The table lists 25,000 to 35,000 clones, about 74% of them singletons, with under 15% in the top ten. Sample: CD4+ or CD8+ T cells sorted from blood, taken in a trial of the OX40 agonist ivuxolimab. Receptor source: an adult with an advanced solid tumor such as melanoma, head and neck, liver or kidney cancer. Each CDR3 is given with its conserved first and last residue. The order of the fields is V gene, clone size, J gene, D gene, CDR3 DNA, CDR3 protein. A D gene is named only where the DNA matches it firmly. Size is omitted from some rows. Given values are once, few, many or a class for expanded clones.

TRBV6-6	NA	TRBJ1-6	NA	TGTGCCAGCAGTTACTGGGGTTCACCCCTCCACTTT	CASSYWGSPLHF
TRBV28	NA	TRBJ1-2	NA	TGTGCCAGCAGTTCCTACGTATTCTCTGGCTACACCTTC	CASSSYVFSGYTF
TRBV25-1	once	TRBJ2-5	NA	TGTGCCAGCAGTGCTTCGGGACCGACTCAAGAGACCCAGTACTTC	CASSASGPTQETQYF
TRBV5-1	NA	TRBJ2-2	NA	TGCGCCAGCAGCCCTCCCGCAGGGGGGCCCCCCGGGGAGCTGTTTTTT	CASSPPAGGPPGELFF
TRBV15	NA	TRBJ1-1	TRBD1	TGTGCCACCACCACAGGGGTGAACACTGAAGCTTTCTTT	CATTTGVNTEAFF
TRBV4-1	NA	TRBJ1-4	NA	TGCGCCAGCCGTGCAGATCCAACTAATGAAAAACTGTTTTTT	CASRADPTNEKLFF
TRBV5-1	NA	TRBJ2-5	NA	TGCGCCAGCAGCGTACGGGCCTCCCAAGAGACCCAGTACTTC	CASSVRASQETQYF
TRBV29-1	NA	TRBJ1-2	NA	TGCAGCGTCTACAAGGGCTATGGCTACACCTTC	CSVYKGYGYTF
TRBV4-1	few	TRBJ1-1	NA	TGCGCCAGCAGCCGAGGACCGACCAACACTGAAGCTTTCTTT	CASSRGPTNTEAFF
TRBV6-6	once	TRBJ1-4	NA	TGTGCCAGCAGTCTTACACAGGGTATCGAAGAAAAACTGTTTTTT	CASSLTQGIEEKLFF
TRBV28	NA	TRBJ2-2	NA	TGTGCCGGACAGGAGGGGCGAAGAACCGGGGAGCTGTTTTTT	CAGQEGRRTGELFF
TRBV5-1	NA	TRBJ1-1	NA	TGCGCCAGCAGCTTGGCAGGGGTGGGGACTGAAGCTTTCTTT	CASSLAGVGTEAFF
TRBV6-1	NA	TRBJ2-5	NA	TGTGCCAGCATCCTAGTGAATGGGGAGACCCAGTACTTC	CASILVNGETQYF
TRBV29-1	NA	TRBJ1-1	NA	TGCAGCGTTGAAAGCCCGCAGGTTGTGAACACTGAAGCTTTCTTT	CSVESPQVVNTEAFF
TRBV2	NA	TRBJ1-2	TRBD1	TGTGCCAGCAGGCCAGGGGGCGCGGGTAACTATGGCTACACCTTC	CASRPGGAGNYGYTF
TRBV6-1	NA	TRBJ1-1	NA	TGTGCCAGCAGAGATTTCACAGTGAACACTGAAGCTTTCTTT	CASRDFTVNTEAFF
TRBV11-2	NA	TRBJ1-3	NA	TGTGCCAGCAGCTTATTCAGGGGAGGAGGAAACACCATATATTTT	CASSLFRGGGNTIYF
TRBV5-1	few	TRBJ1-1	NA	TGCGCCAGCAGCCCGACAGTAGCCACTGAAGCTTTCTTT	CASSPTVATEAFF
TRBV5-1	NA	TRBJ2-3	NA	TGCGCCAGCACCTCCAGCACAGATACGCAGTATTTT	CASTSSTDTQYF
TRBV2	NA	TRBJ1-5	NA	TGTGCCAGCAGGCAATCACCGGGCACAGTGTATCAGCCCCAGCATTTT	CASRQSPGTVYQPQHF